These 16 T cell receptor beta chains share one sample of origin, sequenced in a study of Graves' ophthalmopathy and Graves' hyperthyroidism. RNA transcripts provided the template for amplifying TCR beta CDR3 regions. After a first-round RT-PCR with HTBI primers, a second-round multiplex PCR was run. Using its own MiXCR run on the multiplex PCR reads, TCRdb lists one record per CDR3 protein. Found here are nearly 400,000 distinct CDR3 sequences, about 16% of them singletons; the top ten hold 1.5% to 2%. Sequencing was done on a sample of peripheral blood. Receptors were obtained from a woman under 30 with Graves' ophthalmopathy.

The chain combines TRBV2 with TRBJ2-2, with D possibly being TRBD1 (6 bases). V dropped 6 bases and J dropped 1 base, with 12 bases sitting between them. Germline V gene sequence: CDR1 SNHLY, CDR2 FYNNEI. This CDR3 has 15 amino acids. The CDR3 nucleotides read TGTGCCAGCAGGATCGGACAGATGAACACCGGGGAGCTGTTTTTT. This translates into CASRIGQMNTGELFF.

J is TRBJ1-6 and V is TRBV12-3 or TRBV12-4; D is ambiguous. The V end was cut by 5 bases, the J end by 7 bases, with 18 bases between. CDR3 size: 16 residues. The CDR3 reads CASSTVGSLGNSPLHF. CDR3 coding DNA: TGTGCCAGCAGTACCGTCGGCAGCTTGGGAAATTCACCCCTCCACTTT.

Ten or more counts support this clonotype. V gene TRBV19 combines with J gene TRBJ2-7; 10 nucleotides agree with TRBD2. This CDR3 is built from 14 residues. The V segment lost 8 bases and the J segment 1 base; nucleotides outside the gene matches: 5. Germline V gives CDR1 LNHDA, CDR2 SQIVND (reference sequence). The CDR3 DNA reads TGTGCCAGTTCAAGCGGGGGGGGTTCCTACGAGCAGTACTTC. Residues: CASSSGGGSYEQYF. The variable domain in full, completed from reference TRBV19 and TRBJ2-7, reads DGGITQSPKYLFRKEGQNVTLSCEQNLNHDAMYWYRQDPGQGLRLIYYSQIVNDFQKGDIAEGYSVSREKKESFPLTVTSAQKNPTAFYLCASSSGGGSYEQYFGPGTRLTVT.

This clonotype was seen at least ten times. This rearrangement joins TRBV27 to TRBJ2-7; D is unresolved. Germline V lookup: CDR1 MNHEY, CDR2 SMNVEV (reference sequence). The V gene lost 8 bases and the J gene lost 2 bases, with 4 bases spanning the gap. The CDR3 has 10 residues. CDR3 sequence: CASGTYEQYF. The CDR3 DNA follows: TGTGCCAGCGGAACCTACGAGCAGTACTTC.

This clonotype was seen ten or more times. V usage is TRBV29-1 and J usage is TRBJ2-7; no definite D call. The ends were cut back, 0 bases at V and 0 bases at J, with 3 bases in the middle. Germline lookup yields CDR1 SQVTM and CDR2 ANQGSEA. CDR3 length: 12 amino acids. CDR3 sequence: CSVEEGSYEQYF. CDR3 nucleotide sequence: TGCAGCGTTGAAGAGGGCTCCTACGAGCAGTACTTC.

This clonotype was seen many times. The chain joins TRBV6-1 to TRBJ1-5; D not certain. Trimming shortened V by 6 bases and J by 4 bases, and 19 bases separated the two germline ends. The CDR3 is made up of 16 amino acids. Germline CDR1 reads MNHNS; CDR2 reads SASEGT. In nucleotides, the CDR3 is TGTGCCAGCAGCCCCCCGGTGGGAGGTGGGAATCAGCCCCAGCATTTT. This translates into CASSPPVGGGNQPQHF.

The table lists this clonotype with many counts. The gene calls are TRBV27 and TRBJ2-4, with unresolved D. V lost 8 bases and J 0 bases, leaving 8 bases between the germline ends. The CDR3 contains 13 residues. CDR1 and CDR2 from the germline V gene are MNHEY and SMNVEV (reference sequence). CDR3 nucleotide sequence: TGTGCCAGCGCTTTATTAGCCAAAAACATTCAGTACTTC. It translates to CASALLAKNIQYF.

The genes are TRBV6-2 or TRBV6-3 and TRBJ1-1, with a tentative D call TRBD1 (5 bases). The CDR3 consists of 16 residues. Germline V CDR1 and CDR2: MNHEY, SVGEGT. V lost 4 bases and J lost 6, with 21 bases in between. The CDR3 nucleotides read TGTGCCAGCAGTTCACCTCGGACATACCCCGAGCCTGAAGCTTTCTTT. Translation: CASSSPRTYPEPEAFF.

In its sample, this clonotype was seen many times. This chain's CDR3 is CASTPGRGQGVYEQYF. The CDR3, as DNA: TGTGCCAGCACCCCCGGGCGGGGACAGGGCGTTTACGAGCAGTACTTC. The chain joins TRBV6-1 to TRBJ2-7; the match to TRBD1 covers 9 bases. CDR1 is MNHNS and CDR2 is SASEGT in the germline V gene. The V gene end was trimmed by 7 bases and the J gene end by 4 bases; junction bases not matched to a gene: 14. The length of the CDR3 is 16 residues.

The chain is built from TRBV12-3 or TRBV12-4 and TRBJ2-5; D ambiguous. The V end lost 10 bases, the J end lost 7 bases, and 25 bases lay between the germline ends. The CDR3 extends over 15 amino acids. The CDR3 is CATRAGEEQKGTQYF. DNA of the CDR3: TGTGCCACTAGGGCCGGAGAGGAGCAGAAGGGGACCCAGTACTTC.

This clonotype was recorded a few times. The genes are TRBV28 and TRBJ1-5; a weak D match, TRBD1 (6 bases). The CDR3 is made up of 14 amino acids. Germline-derived CDR1 and CDR2 are MDHEN and SYDVKM. V shed 3 bases and J shed 8 bases, with 14 bases lying between them. Here the CDR3 reads CASSLGWGLKPQHF. The CDR3 DNA reads as TGTGCCAGCAGTTTGGGTTGGGGGCTGAAGCCCCAGCATTTT.

This clonotype was seen many times. This sequence joins TRBV6-2 or TRBV6-3 and TRBJ1-1; D possibly corresponds to TRBD1 (6 bases). The CDR3 totals 15 residues. Trimming left V 8 bases short and J 3 bases short, with 19 bases between. Germline lookup yields CDR1 MNHEY and CDR2 SVGEGT. CDR3 sequence reads: CASSEHREGDTEAFF. DNA of the CDR3: TGTGCCAGCTCCGAACACAGGGAAGGCGACACTGAAGCTTTCTTT.

This clonotype occurred many times. This chain uses TRBV28 with TRBJ2-5; 8 nucleotides line up with TRBD2. From germline, CDR1 is MDHEN and CDR2 SYDVKM. The CDR3 is 16 residues long. J was trimmed by 1 base and V by 5 bases; bases with no gene match: 9. DNA for the CDR3: TGTGCCAGCAGTCCCCCGGGACTAGTAGGCCAAGAGACCCAGTACTTC. Translated, it gives CASSPPGLVGQETQYF.

The rearrangement uses TRBV12-3 or TRBV12-4 and TRBJ2-5, with D hard to call. This CDR3 is built from 13 residues. With 7 bases removed from V and 3 bases from J, the gap between germline ends came to 12 bases. CDR3 bases: TGTGCCAGCACCCAGCAACTAAAAGAGACCCAGTACTTC. This translates into CASTQQLKETQYF.

The sample holds many counts of this clonotype. The chain links TRBV7-9 to TRBJ2-7; the D call may be TRBD1 or TRBD2 (5 bases each). The CDR3 consists of 13 residues. V was cut by 5 bases and J by 5 bases, with 13 bases left in between. Germline-derived CDR1 and CDR2 are SEHNR and FQNEAQ (reference sequence). The CDR3 protein is CASSPQWGNEQYF. The CDR3 region has the DNA TGTGCCAGCAGCCCCCAGTGGGGGAACGAGCAGTACTTC.

This clonotype was seen ten or more times. The final CDR3 position lacks the conserved phenylalanine or tryptophan, pointing to a likely read error. The DNA is omitted, as the CDR3 cannot be located on it reliably, and the CDR3 follows TCRdb's listing. The rearrangement links TRBV11-2 to TRBJ2-7; the table names TRBD2, a call not compared with the DNA. Both ends counted, the CDR3 spans 9 residues. CDR1 is SGHAT and CDR2 is FQNNGV in the germline V gene. The CDR3 sequence is CASSLEPAG.